This is a list of T cell receptor beta chains from one sample in a study of T cell responses to AZD1222 COVID-19 vaccine. Repertoires were generated with immunoSEQ multiplex PCR, while TCRdb's copy carries only in-frame clones and drops some. The data contain about 170,000 clones, around 90% of them singletons. The input for sequencing was peripheral blood, taken on day 0 of AZD1222 vaccination. The receptors were sampled from an adult in good health. The CDR3 runs from the conserved cysteine through the conserved F or W. A D gene is named only where the DNA matches it firmly. Not all rows give a size; the values are once, few, many and, for expanded clones, a class.

length	size	V	J	D	CDR3	DNA
15	NA	TRBV9	TRBJ1-5	TRBD1	CASSVAPDRDQPQHF	TGTGCCAGCAGCGTAGCTCCCGACAGGGATCAGCCCCAGCATTTT
12	NA	TRBV5-4	TRBJ1-1	NA	CASSLDGTEAFF	TGTGCCAGCAGCTTGGATGGCACTGAAGCTTTCTTT
15	NA	TRBV6-5	TRBJ2-2	TRBD1	CASSPRQGNTGELFF	TGTGCCAGCAGTCCAAGACAGGGGAACACCGGGGAGCTGTTTTTT
17	NA	TRBV4-1	TRBJ2-2	NA	CASSRDTNLQNTGELFF	TGCGCCAGCAGCCGGGACACCAACCTTCAGAACACCGGGGAGCTGTTTTTT
15	NA	TRBV9	TRBJ2-6	NA	CASSVATPGANVLTF	TGTGCCAGCAGCGTAGCTACCCCCGGGGCCAACGTCCTGACTTTC
15	NA	TRBV6-5	TRBJ2-1	NA	CASSPSPGPYNEQFF	TGTGCCAGCAGTCCCTCCCCGGGGCCCTACAATGAGCAGTTCTTC
17	once	TRBV19	TRBJ2-1	NA	CASSILSPSPTHNEQFF	TGTGCCAGTAGTATCCTAAGCCCGAGCCCGACTCACAATGAGCAGTTCTTC
14	NA	TRBV27	TRBJ2-1	NA	CASSFGKLRDEQFF	TGTGCCAGCAGTTTTGGGAAGCTCAGGGATGAGCAGTTCTTC
17	NA	TRBV15	TRBJ1-5	NA	CATSREEGVYSNQPQHF	TGTGCCACCAGCAGAGAAGAGGGGGTATATAGCAATCAGCCCCAGCATTTT
16	NA	TRBV18	TRBJ2-1	NA	CASSPVGHYLGNEQFF	TGTGCCAGCTCACCTGTGGGACACTACCTAGGTAATGAGCAGTTCTTC
15	NA	TRBV14	TRBJ1-1	NA	CASSSSTALNTEAFF	TGTGCCAGCAGCTCTTCGACAGCGCTCAACACTGAAGCTTTCTTT
14	NA	TRBV6-6	TRBJ1-2	NA	CASRDVTGSYGYTF	TGTGCCAGCAGGGACGTAACAGGGAGTTATGGCTACACCTTC
13	NA	TRBV18	TRBJ1-4	NA	CASSGRIYEKLFF	TGTGCCAGCTCGGGGCGGATTTATGAAAAACTGTTTTTT
14	NA	TRBV6-4	TRBJ2-3	NA	CASSVDSRRDTQYF	TGTGCCAGCAGTGTAGACTCGCGGCGGGATACGCAGTATTTT
15	NA	TRBV14	TRBJ1-4	NA	CASSQLRGRDEKLFF	TGTGCCAGCAGCCAACTCAGGGGACGTGATGAAAAACTGTTTTTT
14	NA	TRBV5-1	TRBJ1-4	NA	CASSLGGGNEKLFF	TGCGCCAGCAGCTTGGGTGGGGGTAATGAAAAACTGTTTTTT
16	once	TRBV19	TRBJ2-6	TRBD1	CASSRGQASGANVLTF	TGTGCCAGTAGTCGTGGACAGGCCTCTGGGGCCAACGTCCTGACTTTC
16	NA	TRBV6-1	TRBJ2-7	TRBD2	CASSGQGIAGSYEQYF	TGTGCCAGCAGTGGCCAGGGTATAGCGGGCTCCTACGAGCAGTACTTC
16	NA	TRBV14	TRBJ2-7	NA	CASSQARPAWNYEQYF	TGTGCCAGCAGCCAAGCCAGGCCTGCTTGGAACTACGAGCAGTACTTC
15	NA	TRBV15	TRBJ1-5	TRBD1	CATSSVDRGLMAQHF	TGTGCCACCAGCAGCGTGGACAGGGGGTTGATGGCCCAGCATTTT
15	few	TRBV27	TRBJ1-2	TRBD1	CASSLGTGTDYGYTF	TGTGCCAGCAGTCTAGGGACAGGGACGGACTATGGCTACACCTTC
15	NA	TRBV2	TRBJ2-5	TRBD2	CASTRSGSAQETQYF	TGTGCCAGCACCCGTAGCGGGAGTGCCCAGGAGACCCAGTACTTC
16	NA	TRBV7-9	TRBJ2-2	NA	CASSPGRGALTGELFF	TGTGCCAGCAGCCCTGGTCGGGGGGCGTTGACCGGGGAGCTGTTTTTT
15	NA	TRBV5-1	TRBJ2-2	NA	CASSLAGWGTGELFF	TGCGCCAGCAGCTTGGCCGGTTGGGGAACCGGGGAGCTGTTTTTT
15	NA	TRBV6-2/TRBV6-3	TRBJ2-3	TRBD2	CASSTLAGVTDTQYF	TGTGCCAGCAGTACGCTAGCGGGAGTCACAGATACGCAGTATTTT
15	NA	TRBV19	TRBJ1-2	NA	CASSPPGEFAYGYTF	TGTGCCAGTAGCCCCCCCGGGGAGTTTGCCTATGGCTACACCTTC
19	NA	TRBV3-1/TRBV3-2	TRBJ1-3	TRBD1	CASSPSDRGWARSGNTIYF	TGTGCCAGCAGCCCCTCGGACAGGGGTTGGGCCCGTTCTGGAAACACCATATATTTT
17	NA	TRBV27	TRBJ1-4	NA	CASSLNPFGGAGEKLFF	TGTGCCAGCAGTTTGAACCCGTTCGGGGGGGCGGGGGAAAAACTGTTTTTT
16	NA	TRBV5-1	TRBJ2-5	TRBD2	CASRGTSGRLEETQYF	TGCGCCAGCAGGGGGACTAGCGGGAGACTGGAGGAGACCCAGTACTTC
15	NA	TRBV4-1	TRBJ2-2	NA	CASSQDLLATGELFF	TGCGCCAGCAGCCAAGATCTCCTAGCGACCGGGGAGCTGTTTTTT
15	NA	TRBV27	TRBJ2-3	TRBD1	CASSLRGPSTDTQYF	TGTGCCAGCAGTTTGAGGGGGCCGAGCACAGATACGCAGTATTTT
15	NA	TRBV14	TRBJ2-7	NA	CASSPLAEVNYEQYF	TGTGCCAGCAGTCCTCTAGCCGAAGTGAACTACGAGCAGTACTTC
12	NA	TRBV7-8	TRBJ2-1	NA	CASSLQADEQFF	TGTGCCAGCAGCTTACAAGCGGATGAGCAGTTCTTC
13	NA	TRBV10-1	TRBJ1-2	TRBD1	CASSEAGGYGYTF	TGCGCCAGCAGTGAAGCAGGGGGGTATGGCTACACCTTC
17	NA	TRBV27	TRBJ2-2	TRBD2	CASSPGASGRRTGELFF	TGTGCCAGCAGTCCCGGGGCTAGCGGGAGGAGGACCGGGGAGCTGTTTTTT
13	NA	TRBV29-1	TRBJ2-7	NA	CSVGVGLRDEQYF	TGCAGCGTTGGGGTCGGGCTCCGGGACGAGCAGTACTTC
14	NA	TRBV19	TRBJ1-1	NA	CASSIDSRNTEAFF	TGTGCCAGTAGTATAGATAGCAGGAACACTGAAGCTTTCTTT
16	NA	TRBV19	TRBJ1-6	NA	CASSTTRTSINSPLHF	TGTGCCAGTAGTACAACCAGGACAAGTATAAATTCACCCCTCCACTTT
12	NA	TRBV29-1	TRBJ1-5	NA	CSAGGGTQPQHF	TGCAGCGCCGGGGGTGGGACTCAGCCCCAGCATTTT
14	NA	TRBV13	TRBJ2-1	NA	CASSLELQGNEQFF	TGTGCCAGCAGCTTAGAGTTGCAAGGCAATGAGCAGTTCTTC